This T cell receptor beta chain was recorded in a study of identical twins. This clonotype was observed at least ten times. Its specificity is not known. This CDR3 contains 12 residues. The germline V gene encodes CDR1 SQVTM and CDR2 ANQGSEA. Trimming pared 5 bases from V and 0 bases from J, leaving 7 bases between. Carrying unique molecular identifiers, the cDNA also gained a universal primer site through template switching. A single record per CDR3 protein comes from TCRdb applying MiXCR to the 5' RACE reads. The profile covers around 1.7 million distinct CDR3 sequences, with less than 35% appearing a single time and about 0.27% taken by the ten largest. The study's findings and limits: Insertions were reduced in abundant cord blood beta clonotypes but not in memory repertoires. In beta out-of-frame sequences, the excess sharing between twins was weaker.

The chain has TRBV29-1 and TRBJ1-2; D might be TRBD1 (6 bases). This TCR derives from a newborn girl in good health. Sequences were obtained from cord blood. CDR3 amino acids: CSVWTANYGYTF. For the CDR3, the DNA is TGCAGCGTTTGGACAGCTAACTATGGCTACACCTTC.